This T cell receptor beta chain emerged from a study of cytomegalovirus exposure and HLA in healthy donors. Findings of the study overall: 87-base-pair reads could not separate some V segments, including TRBV6-2 and TRBV6-3. Common viral pathogens were later found to be apparently linked to several of the most significant clusters. The authors reported that TCR beta sequences could predict HLA-A and HLA-B alleles. These predictions were accurate for most subjects in the first cohort. Cytomegalovirus status, reportedly, was diagnosed with high specificity and sensitivity by the classifier.

Trimming removed 3 bases from V and 5 bases from J, with 11 bases in between. This CDR3 has 14 amino acids. Per germline, CDR1 WSHSY and CDR2 SAAADI. Concerning this clone itself: Its cognate antigen is unknown.

60 Vbeta and 13 Jbeta primers were used in PCR. Libraries were prepared by immunoSEQ multiplex PCR; TCRdb keeps only in-frame clonotypes and omits some of them. The table has about 160,000 clones, about three quarters seen once; the top ten hold 3.1%. Sequencing was carried out using PBMCs. The rearrangement uses TRBV10-2 and TRBJ1-5; D is ambiguous. The TCR sequence derives from a woman between 40 and 55 years old in good health and CMV-seronegative. Here the CDR3 reads CASSDLRVDQPQHF. The CDR3 coding sequence is TGCGCCAGCAGTGACCTGCGGGTAGATCAGCCCCAGCATTTT.